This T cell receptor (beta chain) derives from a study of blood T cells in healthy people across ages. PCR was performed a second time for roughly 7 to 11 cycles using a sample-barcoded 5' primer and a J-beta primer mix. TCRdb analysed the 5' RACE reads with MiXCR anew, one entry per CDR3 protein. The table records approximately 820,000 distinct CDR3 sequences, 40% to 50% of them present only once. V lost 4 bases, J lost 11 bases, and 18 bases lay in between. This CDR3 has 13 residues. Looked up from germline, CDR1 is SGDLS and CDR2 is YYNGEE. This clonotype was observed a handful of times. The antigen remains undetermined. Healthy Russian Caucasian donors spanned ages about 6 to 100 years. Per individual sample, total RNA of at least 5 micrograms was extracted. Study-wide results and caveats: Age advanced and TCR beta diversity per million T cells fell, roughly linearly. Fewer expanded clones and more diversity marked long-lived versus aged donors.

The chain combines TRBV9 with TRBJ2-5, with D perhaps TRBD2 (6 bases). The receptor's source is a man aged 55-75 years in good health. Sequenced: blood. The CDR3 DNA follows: TGTGCCAGCAGCCCACCTAGAGGGGAGGAGCAGTACTTC. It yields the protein CASSPPRGEEQYF.